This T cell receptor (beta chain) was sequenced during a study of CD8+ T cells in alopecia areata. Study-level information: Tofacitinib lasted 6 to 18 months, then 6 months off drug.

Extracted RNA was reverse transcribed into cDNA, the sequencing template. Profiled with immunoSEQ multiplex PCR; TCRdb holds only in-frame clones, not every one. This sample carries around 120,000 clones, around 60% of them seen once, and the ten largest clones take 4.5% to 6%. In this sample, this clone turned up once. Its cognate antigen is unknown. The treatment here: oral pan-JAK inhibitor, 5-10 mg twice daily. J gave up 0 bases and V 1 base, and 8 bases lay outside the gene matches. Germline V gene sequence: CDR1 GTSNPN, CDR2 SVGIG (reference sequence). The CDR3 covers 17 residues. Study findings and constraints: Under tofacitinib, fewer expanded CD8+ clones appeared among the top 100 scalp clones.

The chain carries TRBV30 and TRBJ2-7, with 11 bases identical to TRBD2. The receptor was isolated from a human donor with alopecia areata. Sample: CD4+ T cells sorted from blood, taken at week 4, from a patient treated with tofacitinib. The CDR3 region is CAWSGTSGRRNSYEQYF. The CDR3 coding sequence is TGTGCCTGGAGTGGAACTAGCGGGAGACGTAACTCCTACGAGCAGTACTTC.